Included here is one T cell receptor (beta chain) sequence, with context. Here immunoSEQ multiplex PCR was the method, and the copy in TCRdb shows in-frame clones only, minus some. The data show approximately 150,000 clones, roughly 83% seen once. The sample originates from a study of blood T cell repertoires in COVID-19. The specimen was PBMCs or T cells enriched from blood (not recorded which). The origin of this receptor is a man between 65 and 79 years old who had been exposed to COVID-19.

This chain's CDR3 is CASLAPGQHTEAFF. The CDR3 DNA reads TGTGCCAGCCTTGCTCCGGGACAGCACACTGAAGCTTTCTTT. The V call is TRBV28, the J call TRBJ1-1; 7 nucleotides align to TRBD1. Per the germline V gene, CDR1 is MDHEN and CDR2 is SYDVKM. V was pared by 8 bases and J by 3 bases, with 9 bases of the junction left unmatched. There are 14 residues in the CDR3.